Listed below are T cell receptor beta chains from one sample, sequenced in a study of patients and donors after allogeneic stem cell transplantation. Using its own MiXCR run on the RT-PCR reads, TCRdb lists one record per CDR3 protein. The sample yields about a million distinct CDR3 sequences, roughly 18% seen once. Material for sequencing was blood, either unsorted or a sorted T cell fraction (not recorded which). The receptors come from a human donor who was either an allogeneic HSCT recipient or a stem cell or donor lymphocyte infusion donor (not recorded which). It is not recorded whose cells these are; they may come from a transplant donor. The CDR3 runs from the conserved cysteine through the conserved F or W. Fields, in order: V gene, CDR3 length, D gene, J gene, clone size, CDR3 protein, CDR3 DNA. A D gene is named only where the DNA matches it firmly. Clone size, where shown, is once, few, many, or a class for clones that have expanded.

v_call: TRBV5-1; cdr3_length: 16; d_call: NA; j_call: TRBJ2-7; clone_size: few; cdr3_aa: CASSLGSRLGWDEQYF; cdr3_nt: TGCGCCAGCAGCTTGGGGAGTCGACTGGGGTGGGACGAGCAGTACTTC
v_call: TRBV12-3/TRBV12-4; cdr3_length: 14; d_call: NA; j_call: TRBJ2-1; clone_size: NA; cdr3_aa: CASSDDYSYNEQFF; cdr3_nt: TGTGCCAGCAGTGACGACTACTCCTACAATGAGCAGTTCTTC
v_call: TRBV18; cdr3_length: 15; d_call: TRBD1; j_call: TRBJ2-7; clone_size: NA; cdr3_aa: CASSPDRSGYYEQYF; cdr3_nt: TGTGCCAGCTCACCGGACAGGTCAGGCTACTACGAGCAGTACTTC
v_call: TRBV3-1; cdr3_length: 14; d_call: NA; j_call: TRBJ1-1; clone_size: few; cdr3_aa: CASSQRGGPPEAFF; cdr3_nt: TGTGCCAGCAGCCAAAGGGGAGGGCCACCTGAAGCTTTCTTT
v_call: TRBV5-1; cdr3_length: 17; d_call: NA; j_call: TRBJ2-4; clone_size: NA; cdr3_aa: CASSLDLLAVAKNIQYF; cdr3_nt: TGCGCCAGCAGCTTGGATCTTCTAGCAGTAGCCAAAAACATTCAGTACTTC
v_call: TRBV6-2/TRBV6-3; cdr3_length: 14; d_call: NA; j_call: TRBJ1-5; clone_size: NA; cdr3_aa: CASSNPGYGQPQHF; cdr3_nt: TGTGCCAGCAGTAACCCGGGTTACGGTCAGCCCCAGCATTTT
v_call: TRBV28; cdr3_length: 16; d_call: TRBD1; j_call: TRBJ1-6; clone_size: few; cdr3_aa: CASRGQGTRKHSPLHF; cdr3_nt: TGTGCCAGCAGGGGACAGGGCACGAGGAAGCATTCACCCCTCCACTTT
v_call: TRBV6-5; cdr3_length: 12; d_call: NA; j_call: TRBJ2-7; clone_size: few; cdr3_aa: CASSYSGLEQYF; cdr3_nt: TGTGCCAGCAGTTACTCGGGCCTCGAGCAGTACTTC
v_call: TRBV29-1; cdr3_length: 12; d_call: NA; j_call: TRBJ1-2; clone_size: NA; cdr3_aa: CSVDRATYGYTF; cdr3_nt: TGCAGCGTTGATCGGGCCACCTATGGCTACACCTTC
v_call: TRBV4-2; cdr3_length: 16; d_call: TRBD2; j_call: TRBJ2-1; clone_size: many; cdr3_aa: CASSQDGGAGNNEQFF; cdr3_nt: TGTGCCAGCAGCCAAGACGGGGGGGCCGGGAACAATGAGCAGTTCTTC
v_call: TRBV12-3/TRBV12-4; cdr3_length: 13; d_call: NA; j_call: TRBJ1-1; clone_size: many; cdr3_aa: CATDAGRNTEAFF; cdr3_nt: TGTGCCACCGACGCGGGGCGAAACACTGAAGCTTTCTTT
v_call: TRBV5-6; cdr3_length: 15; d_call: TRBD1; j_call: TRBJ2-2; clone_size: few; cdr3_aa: CASSLLGGPTGELFF; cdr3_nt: TGTGCCAGCAGCTTGCTAGGGGGCCCTACCGGGGAGCTGTTTTTT
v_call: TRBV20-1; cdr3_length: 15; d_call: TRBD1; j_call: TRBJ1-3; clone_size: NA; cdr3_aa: CSARWDRPSGNTIYF; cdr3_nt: TGCAGTGCTAGGTGGGACAGGCCCTCTGGAAACACCATATATTTT
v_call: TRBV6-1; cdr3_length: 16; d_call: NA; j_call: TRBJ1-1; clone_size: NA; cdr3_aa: CASSNPRGGGNTEAFF; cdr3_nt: TGTGCCAGCAGTAACCCCAGGGGCGGTGGGAACACTGAAGCTTTCTTT
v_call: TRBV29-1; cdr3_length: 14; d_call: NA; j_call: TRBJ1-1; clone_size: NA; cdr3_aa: CSVAFNLRATEAFF; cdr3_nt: TGCAGCGTTGCCTTTAACCTACGGGCCACTGAAGCTTTCTTT
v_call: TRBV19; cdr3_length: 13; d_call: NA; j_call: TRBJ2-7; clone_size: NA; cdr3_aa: CASSIAGIGEQYF; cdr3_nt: TGTGCCAGTAGTATAGCGGGAATCGGCGAGCAGTACTTC
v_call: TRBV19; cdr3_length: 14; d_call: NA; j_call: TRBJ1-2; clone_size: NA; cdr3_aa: CASNYDPNGAGYTF; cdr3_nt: TGTGCCAGCAACTACGACCCAAACGGTGCGGGCTACACCTTC
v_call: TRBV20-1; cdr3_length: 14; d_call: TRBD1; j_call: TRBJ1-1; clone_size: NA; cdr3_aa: CSAPRTGRRTEAFF; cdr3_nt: TGCAGTGCCCCGCGGACAGGGAGGCGCACTGAAGCTTTCTTT
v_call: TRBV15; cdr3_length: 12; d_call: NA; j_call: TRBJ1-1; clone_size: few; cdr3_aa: CATSKRRPEAFF; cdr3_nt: TGTGCCACCAGCAAACGACGGCCTGAAGCTTTCTTT
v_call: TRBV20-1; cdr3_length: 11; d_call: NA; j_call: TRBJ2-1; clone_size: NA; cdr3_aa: CSATLDREQFF; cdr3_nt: TGCAGTGCGACACTAGACCGCGAGCAGTTCTTC
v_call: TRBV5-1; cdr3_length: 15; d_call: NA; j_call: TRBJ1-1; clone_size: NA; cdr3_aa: CASSLAPQGNTEAFF; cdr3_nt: TGCGCCAGCAGCTTGGCACCCCAGGGGAACACTGAAGCTTTCTTT
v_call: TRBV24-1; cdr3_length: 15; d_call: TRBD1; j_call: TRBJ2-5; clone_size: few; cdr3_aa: CATSDGQGAWETQYF; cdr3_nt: TGTGCCACCAGTGACGGACAGGGGGCATGGGAGACCCAGTACTTC
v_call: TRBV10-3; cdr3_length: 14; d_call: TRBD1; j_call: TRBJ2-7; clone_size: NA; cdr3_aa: CATGNRTGPYEQYF; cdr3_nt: TGTGCCACCGGAAACCGGACAGGACCCTACGAGCAGTACTTC
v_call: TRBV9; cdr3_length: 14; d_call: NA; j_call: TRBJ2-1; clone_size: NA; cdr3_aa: CASSATITYNEQFF; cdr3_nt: TGTGCCAGCAGCGCCACTATAACCTACAATGAGCAGTTCTTC
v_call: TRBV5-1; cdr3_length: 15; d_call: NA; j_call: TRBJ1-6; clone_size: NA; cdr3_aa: CASRPDETINSPLHF; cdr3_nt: TGCGCCAGCAGGCCCGACGAGACGATTAATTCACCCCTCCACTTT
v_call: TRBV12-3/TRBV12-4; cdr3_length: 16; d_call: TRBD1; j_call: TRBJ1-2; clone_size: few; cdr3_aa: CASSPDQGAHYYGYTF; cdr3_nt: TGTGCCAGCAGTCCCGACCAGGGGGCGCATTACTATGGCTACACCTTC
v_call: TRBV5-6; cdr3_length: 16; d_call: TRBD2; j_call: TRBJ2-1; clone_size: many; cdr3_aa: CASSLGFRREVDEQFF; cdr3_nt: TGTGCCAGCAGCTTGGGGTTCCGACGGGAGGTTGATGAGCAGTTCTTC
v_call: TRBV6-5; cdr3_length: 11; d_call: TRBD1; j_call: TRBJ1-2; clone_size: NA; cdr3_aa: CASRQGGGYTF; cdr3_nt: TGTGCCAGTCGACAGGGGGGTGGCTACACCTTC
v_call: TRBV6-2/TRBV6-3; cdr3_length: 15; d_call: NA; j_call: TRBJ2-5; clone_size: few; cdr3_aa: CASRNYRDKQETQYF; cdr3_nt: TGTGCCAGCAGAAATTACCGGGACAAACAAGAGACCCAGTACTTC